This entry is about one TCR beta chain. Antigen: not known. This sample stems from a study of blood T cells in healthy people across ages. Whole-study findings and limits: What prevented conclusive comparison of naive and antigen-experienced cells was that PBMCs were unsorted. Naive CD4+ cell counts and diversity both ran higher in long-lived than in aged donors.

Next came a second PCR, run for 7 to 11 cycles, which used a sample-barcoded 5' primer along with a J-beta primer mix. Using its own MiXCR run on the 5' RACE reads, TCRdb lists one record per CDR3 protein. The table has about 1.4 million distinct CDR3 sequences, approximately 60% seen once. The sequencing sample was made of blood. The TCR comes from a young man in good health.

Here the CDR3 DNA reads TGTGCCAGCAGTGAGGCCTCCGGGACAGGGAAGAGGGTCAACTACGAGCAGTACTTC. This sequence encodes CASSEASGTGKRVNYEQYF. This chain connects TRBV28 to TRBJ2-7; the match to TRBD1 covers 9 bases. This CDR3 is 19 amino acids long. J was trimmed by 3 bases and V by 5 bases; bases with no gene match: 20. Germline loops: CDR1 MDHEN, CDR2 SYDVKM.